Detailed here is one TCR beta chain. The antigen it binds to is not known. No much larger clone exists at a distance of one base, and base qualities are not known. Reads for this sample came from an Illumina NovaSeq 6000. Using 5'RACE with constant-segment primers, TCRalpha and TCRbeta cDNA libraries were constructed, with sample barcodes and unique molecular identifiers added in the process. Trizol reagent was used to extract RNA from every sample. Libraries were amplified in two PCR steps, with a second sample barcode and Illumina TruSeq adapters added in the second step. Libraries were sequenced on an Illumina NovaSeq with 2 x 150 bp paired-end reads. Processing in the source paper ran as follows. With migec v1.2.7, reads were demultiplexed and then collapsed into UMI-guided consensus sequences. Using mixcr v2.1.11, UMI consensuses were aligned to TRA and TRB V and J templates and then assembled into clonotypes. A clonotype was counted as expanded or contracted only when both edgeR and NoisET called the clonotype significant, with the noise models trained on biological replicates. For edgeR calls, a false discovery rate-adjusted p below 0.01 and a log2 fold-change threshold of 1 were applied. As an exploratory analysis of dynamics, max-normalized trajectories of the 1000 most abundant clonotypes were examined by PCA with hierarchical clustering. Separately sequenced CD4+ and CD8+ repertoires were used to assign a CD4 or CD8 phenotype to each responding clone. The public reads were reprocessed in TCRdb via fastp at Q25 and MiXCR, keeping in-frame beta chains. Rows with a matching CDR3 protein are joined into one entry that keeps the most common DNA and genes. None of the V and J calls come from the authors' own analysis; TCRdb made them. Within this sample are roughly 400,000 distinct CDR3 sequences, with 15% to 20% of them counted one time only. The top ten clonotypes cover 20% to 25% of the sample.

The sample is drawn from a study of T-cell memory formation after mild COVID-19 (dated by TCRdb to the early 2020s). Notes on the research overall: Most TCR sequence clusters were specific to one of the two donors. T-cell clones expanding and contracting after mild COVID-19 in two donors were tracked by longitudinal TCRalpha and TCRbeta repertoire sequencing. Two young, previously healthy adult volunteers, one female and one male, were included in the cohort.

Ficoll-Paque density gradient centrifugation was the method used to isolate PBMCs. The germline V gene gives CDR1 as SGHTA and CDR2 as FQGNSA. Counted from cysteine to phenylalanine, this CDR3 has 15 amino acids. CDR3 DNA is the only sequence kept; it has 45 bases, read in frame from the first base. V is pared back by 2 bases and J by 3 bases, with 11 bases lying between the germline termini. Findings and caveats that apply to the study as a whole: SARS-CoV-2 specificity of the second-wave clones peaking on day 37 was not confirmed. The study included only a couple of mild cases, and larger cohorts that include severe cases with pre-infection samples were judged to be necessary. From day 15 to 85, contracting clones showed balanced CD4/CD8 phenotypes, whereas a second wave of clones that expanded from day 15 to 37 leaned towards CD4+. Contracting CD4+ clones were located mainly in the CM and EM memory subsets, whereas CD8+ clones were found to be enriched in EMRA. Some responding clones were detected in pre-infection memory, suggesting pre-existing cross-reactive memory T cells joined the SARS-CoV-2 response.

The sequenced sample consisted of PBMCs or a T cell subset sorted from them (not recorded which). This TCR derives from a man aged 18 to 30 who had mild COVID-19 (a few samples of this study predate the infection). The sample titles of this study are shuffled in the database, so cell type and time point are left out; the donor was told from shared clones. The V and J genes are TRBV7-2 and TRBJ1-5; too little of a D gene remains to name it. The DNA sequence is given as TGTGCCAGCAGCTTAAACGTCGGCAACAATCAGCCCCAGCATTTT. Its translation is CASSLNVGNNQPQHF.